The next 18 T cell receptor beta chains were all read from a single sample in a study of patients and donors after allogeneic stem cell transplantation. TCRdb fed the RT-PCR reads into MiXCR, producing one record per CDR3 protein. The profile shows roughly 880,000 distinct CDR3 sequences, around 17% of them singletons. The sequenced sample consisted of blood, either unsorted or a sorted T cell fraction (not recorded which). All receptors come from a human donor who was either an allogeneic HSCT recipient or a stem cell or donor lymphocyte infusion donor (not recorded which). It is not recorded whose cells these are; they may come from a transplant donor.

The rearrangement joins TRBV6-1 to TRBJ2-5, with TRBD2 matching over 11 bases. The CDR3 consists of 13 residues. Germline CDR1 reads MNHNS; CDR2 reads SASEGT. V trimming: 6 bases; J trimming: 8 bases; junction bases outside the gene matches: 5. CDR3 protein: CASRTTSGGTQYF. As DNA, the CDR3 is TGTGCCAGCAGGACAACTAGCGGGGGCACCCAGTACTTC.

This clonotype was counted only a few times. The chain is built from TRBV6-1 and TRBJ1-1; 7 nucleotides line up with TRBD1. CDR3 length equals 13 residues. V was pared by 6 bases and J by 10 bases, with 11 bases of the junction left unmatched. Germline V gives CDR1 MNHNS, CDR2 SASEGT. DNA of the CDR3: TGTGCCAGCAGACGTAAAAGGACAGGAAGAGCTTTCTTT. Protein: CASRRKRTGRAFF.

In this sample, this clonotype turned up a few times. The CDR3 region is CASRSSGTSYNEQFF. In nucleotides, the CDR3 is TGTGCCAGCAGGTCCTCCGGGACCTCCTACAATGAGCAGTTCTTC. V gene TRBV7-8 combines with J gene TRBJ2-1, with D perhaps given as TRBD1 or TRBD2 (5 bases each). The germline CDR1 and CDR2 sequences are SGHVS and FQNEAQ. V was trimmed by 6 bases and J by 0 bases, leaving 12 bases between them. The CDR3 spans 15 residues.

The chain carries TRBV11-2 and TRBJ2-5; 10 bases match TRBD2. CDR1 is SGHAT and CDR2 is FQNNGV in the germline V gene. This CDR3 comprises 18 residues. Trimming took 1 base from V and 4 from J; bases not matched to a gene: 12. The CDR3 bases are TGTGCCAGCAGCTTAGGATCTAGCGGGAGAGGTCGTGTAGAGACCCAGTACTTC. It yields the protein CASSLGSSGRGRVETQYF.

This clonotype was seen repeatedly, ten times or more. V gene TRBV5-6 combines with J gene TRBJ2-1; D not resolved. The CDR3 covers 15 residues. Looked up from germline, CDR1 is SGHDT and CDR2 is YYEEEE. Trimming removed 0 bases at V and 3 bases at J, with 10 bases between. Here the CDR3 DNA reads TGTGCCAGCAGCTTGGTTTCGCTAGACTACAATGAGCAGTTCTTC. Translation: CASSLVSLDYNEQFF. Variable domain in full (rest from reference TRBV5-6 and TRBJ2-1): DAGVTQSPTHLIKTRGQQVTLRCSPKSGHDTVSWYQQALGQGPQFIFQYYEEEERQRGNFPDRFSGHQFPNYSSELNVNALLLGDSALYLCASSLVSLDYNEQFFGPGTRLTVL.

This clonotype was seen ten or more times. This sequence joins TRBV5-1 and TRBJ2-7; D gene uncertain. The germline CDR1 and CDR2 sequences are SGHRS and YFSETQ. Deletions cut 0 bases from V and 3 bases from J, with 7 bases between. CDR3 length: 13 residues. The DNA for the CDR3 is TGCGCCAGCAGCTTGGAGCCCCACTACGAGCAGTACTTC. It is translated as CASSLEPHYEQYF.

The chain has TRBV24-1 and TRBJ2-3; no definite D call. Trimming shortened V by 1 base and J by 4 bases, and 8 bases separated the two germline ends. CDR1 and CDR2 from the germline V gene are KGHDR and SFDVKD. The CDR3 consists of 14 residues. The CDR3 region has the DNA TGTGCCACCAGTGATTTAAGGGTGGCAGATACGCAGTATTTT. This translates into CATSDLRVADTQYF.

This clonotype appeared a few times. The CDR3, as DNA: TGTGCCAGCACCCTCGTCCCTAACACTGAAGCTTTCTTT. Amino acids: CASTLVPNTEAFF. V usage is TRBV12-3 or TRBV12-4 and J usage is TRBJ1-1; D unresolved. The V and J ends lost 7 bases and 2 bases respectively, with 11 bases between them. The CDR3 consists of 13 residues.

This clonotype has only a few counts. The V gene is TRBV4-2, the J gene TRBJ2-7, with TRBD2 matching over 11 bases. The CDR3 length is 16 residues. The ends lost 3 bases at V and 5 bases at J; junction bases unmatched: 9. Germline CDR1 LGHNA, CDR2 YNFKEQ. The CDR3 DNA reads TGTGCCAGCAGCCAGGATACTAGCGGGAGTAGTAACGAGCAGTACTTC. This translates into CASSQDTSGSSNEQYF.

V gene TRBV6-6 combines with J gene TRBJ1-2; D not certain. The CDR3 sequence is 13 residues long. V was pared by 0 bases and J by 7 bases, with 9 bases between. CDR1 MNHNY and CDR2 SVGAGI come from the germline V gene (reference sequence). CDR3 region: CASSYSQVPGYTF. CDR3 nucleotides: TGTGCCAGCAGTTACTCGCAGGTCCCTGGCTACACCTTC.

This clonotype was seen only a few times. V is TRBV6-1 and J is TRBJ1-5; TRBD1 matches at 7 bases. J gave up 0 bases and V 6 bases, and 5 bases lay outside the gene matches. CDR1 is MNHNS and CDR2 is SASEGT in the germline V gene. There are 15 residues in the CDR3. This CDR3 is CASSRGQNSNQPQHF. In DNA form, the CDR3 reads TGTGCCAGCAGCCGGGGACAGAATAGCAATCAGCCCCAGCATTTT.

This clonotype was seen a few times. The V call is TRBV20-1, the J call TRBJ2-1; TRBD2 is a possible D gene (6 bases). Per germline, CDR1 DFQATT and CDR2 SNEGSKA (reference sequence). The V gene lost 7 bases and the J gene lost 4 bases, with 14 bases spanning the gap. This CDR3 spans 13 amino acids. The chain's CDR3 is CSGRSGVYNEQFF. In DNA form, the CDR3 reads TGCAGTGGTCGTAGCGGAGTATACAATGAGCAGTTCTTC.

The chain couples TRBV27 to TRBJ1-1; D gene unclear. Between the trimmed V and J ends, which lost 3 bases and 6 bases, there was a span of 17 bases. CDR1 and CDR2 from the germline V gene are MNHEY and SMNVEV (reference sequence). This CDR3 is built from 15 residues. CDR3 protein: CASSLGIGGWPEAFF. The CDR3 bases are TGTGCCAGCAGTTTGGGGATCGGAGGGTGGCCTGAAGCTTTCTTT.

This clonotype was counted a few times. The chain couples TRBV4-3 to TRBJ2-2; 11 bases map to TRBD2. The ends lost 4 bases at V and 3 bases at J; junction bases unmatched: 10. Germline values: CDR1 LGHNA, CDR2 YSLEER. The CDR3 totals 18 residues. The CDR3 is CASSPWSSGGAYTGELFF. DNA of the CDR3: TGCGCCAGCAGCCCTTGGAGTAGCGGGGGGGCTTACACCGGGGAGCTGTTTTTT.

This clonotype was counted a few times. The J gene is TRBJ2-5, the V gene TRBV29-1; D possibly corresponds to TRBD2 (7 bases). Deletions cut 6 bases from V and 5 bases from J, with 19 bases between. The germline V gene has CDR1 SQVTM and CDR2 ANQGSEA. The CDR3 has 14 residues. CDR3 loop: CSVVQGGAGETQYF. CDR3 DNA: TGCAGCGTAGTACAGGGAGGAGCGGGGGAGACCCAGTACTTC.

This clonotype was counted only a few times. The genes are TRBV25-1 and TRBJ2-7, with 7 bases identical to TRBD1. Germline lookup yields CDR1 MGHDK and CDR2 SYGVNS. The CDR3 length is 14 residues. J was trimmed by 5 bases and V by 4 bases; bases with no gene match: 8. The CDR3 DNA reads TGTGCCAGCAGTGCCCTGGGACAGTTCCACGAGCAGTACTTC. Its protein product is CASSALGQFHEQYF.

This clonotype showed up just a few times. The chain links TRBV20-1 to TRBJ1-1; TRBD1 agrees at 9 bases. With 0 bases clipped from V and 8 bases from J, the junction kept 7 bases outside the gene matches. The CDR3 length is 14 residues. The V gene's germline CDR1 is DFQATT and CDR2 SNEGSKA (reference sequence). In nucleotides, the CDR3 is TGCAGTGCTAGAGATCTTGGACAGGGGTACGAAGCTTTCTTT. It translates to CSARDLGQGYEAFF.

This clonotype was observed at least ten times. The rearrangement uses TRBV12-3 or TRBV12-4 and TRBJ1-2; 7 bases are a match to TRBD1. The CDR3 runs to 14 residues. V shed 3 bases and J 2 bases; nucleotides not matched to a gene: 3. The CDR3 is CASSLRTGNYGYTF. The CDR3, as DNA: TGTGCCAGCAGTTTGAGGACAGGAAACTATGGCTACACCTTC.